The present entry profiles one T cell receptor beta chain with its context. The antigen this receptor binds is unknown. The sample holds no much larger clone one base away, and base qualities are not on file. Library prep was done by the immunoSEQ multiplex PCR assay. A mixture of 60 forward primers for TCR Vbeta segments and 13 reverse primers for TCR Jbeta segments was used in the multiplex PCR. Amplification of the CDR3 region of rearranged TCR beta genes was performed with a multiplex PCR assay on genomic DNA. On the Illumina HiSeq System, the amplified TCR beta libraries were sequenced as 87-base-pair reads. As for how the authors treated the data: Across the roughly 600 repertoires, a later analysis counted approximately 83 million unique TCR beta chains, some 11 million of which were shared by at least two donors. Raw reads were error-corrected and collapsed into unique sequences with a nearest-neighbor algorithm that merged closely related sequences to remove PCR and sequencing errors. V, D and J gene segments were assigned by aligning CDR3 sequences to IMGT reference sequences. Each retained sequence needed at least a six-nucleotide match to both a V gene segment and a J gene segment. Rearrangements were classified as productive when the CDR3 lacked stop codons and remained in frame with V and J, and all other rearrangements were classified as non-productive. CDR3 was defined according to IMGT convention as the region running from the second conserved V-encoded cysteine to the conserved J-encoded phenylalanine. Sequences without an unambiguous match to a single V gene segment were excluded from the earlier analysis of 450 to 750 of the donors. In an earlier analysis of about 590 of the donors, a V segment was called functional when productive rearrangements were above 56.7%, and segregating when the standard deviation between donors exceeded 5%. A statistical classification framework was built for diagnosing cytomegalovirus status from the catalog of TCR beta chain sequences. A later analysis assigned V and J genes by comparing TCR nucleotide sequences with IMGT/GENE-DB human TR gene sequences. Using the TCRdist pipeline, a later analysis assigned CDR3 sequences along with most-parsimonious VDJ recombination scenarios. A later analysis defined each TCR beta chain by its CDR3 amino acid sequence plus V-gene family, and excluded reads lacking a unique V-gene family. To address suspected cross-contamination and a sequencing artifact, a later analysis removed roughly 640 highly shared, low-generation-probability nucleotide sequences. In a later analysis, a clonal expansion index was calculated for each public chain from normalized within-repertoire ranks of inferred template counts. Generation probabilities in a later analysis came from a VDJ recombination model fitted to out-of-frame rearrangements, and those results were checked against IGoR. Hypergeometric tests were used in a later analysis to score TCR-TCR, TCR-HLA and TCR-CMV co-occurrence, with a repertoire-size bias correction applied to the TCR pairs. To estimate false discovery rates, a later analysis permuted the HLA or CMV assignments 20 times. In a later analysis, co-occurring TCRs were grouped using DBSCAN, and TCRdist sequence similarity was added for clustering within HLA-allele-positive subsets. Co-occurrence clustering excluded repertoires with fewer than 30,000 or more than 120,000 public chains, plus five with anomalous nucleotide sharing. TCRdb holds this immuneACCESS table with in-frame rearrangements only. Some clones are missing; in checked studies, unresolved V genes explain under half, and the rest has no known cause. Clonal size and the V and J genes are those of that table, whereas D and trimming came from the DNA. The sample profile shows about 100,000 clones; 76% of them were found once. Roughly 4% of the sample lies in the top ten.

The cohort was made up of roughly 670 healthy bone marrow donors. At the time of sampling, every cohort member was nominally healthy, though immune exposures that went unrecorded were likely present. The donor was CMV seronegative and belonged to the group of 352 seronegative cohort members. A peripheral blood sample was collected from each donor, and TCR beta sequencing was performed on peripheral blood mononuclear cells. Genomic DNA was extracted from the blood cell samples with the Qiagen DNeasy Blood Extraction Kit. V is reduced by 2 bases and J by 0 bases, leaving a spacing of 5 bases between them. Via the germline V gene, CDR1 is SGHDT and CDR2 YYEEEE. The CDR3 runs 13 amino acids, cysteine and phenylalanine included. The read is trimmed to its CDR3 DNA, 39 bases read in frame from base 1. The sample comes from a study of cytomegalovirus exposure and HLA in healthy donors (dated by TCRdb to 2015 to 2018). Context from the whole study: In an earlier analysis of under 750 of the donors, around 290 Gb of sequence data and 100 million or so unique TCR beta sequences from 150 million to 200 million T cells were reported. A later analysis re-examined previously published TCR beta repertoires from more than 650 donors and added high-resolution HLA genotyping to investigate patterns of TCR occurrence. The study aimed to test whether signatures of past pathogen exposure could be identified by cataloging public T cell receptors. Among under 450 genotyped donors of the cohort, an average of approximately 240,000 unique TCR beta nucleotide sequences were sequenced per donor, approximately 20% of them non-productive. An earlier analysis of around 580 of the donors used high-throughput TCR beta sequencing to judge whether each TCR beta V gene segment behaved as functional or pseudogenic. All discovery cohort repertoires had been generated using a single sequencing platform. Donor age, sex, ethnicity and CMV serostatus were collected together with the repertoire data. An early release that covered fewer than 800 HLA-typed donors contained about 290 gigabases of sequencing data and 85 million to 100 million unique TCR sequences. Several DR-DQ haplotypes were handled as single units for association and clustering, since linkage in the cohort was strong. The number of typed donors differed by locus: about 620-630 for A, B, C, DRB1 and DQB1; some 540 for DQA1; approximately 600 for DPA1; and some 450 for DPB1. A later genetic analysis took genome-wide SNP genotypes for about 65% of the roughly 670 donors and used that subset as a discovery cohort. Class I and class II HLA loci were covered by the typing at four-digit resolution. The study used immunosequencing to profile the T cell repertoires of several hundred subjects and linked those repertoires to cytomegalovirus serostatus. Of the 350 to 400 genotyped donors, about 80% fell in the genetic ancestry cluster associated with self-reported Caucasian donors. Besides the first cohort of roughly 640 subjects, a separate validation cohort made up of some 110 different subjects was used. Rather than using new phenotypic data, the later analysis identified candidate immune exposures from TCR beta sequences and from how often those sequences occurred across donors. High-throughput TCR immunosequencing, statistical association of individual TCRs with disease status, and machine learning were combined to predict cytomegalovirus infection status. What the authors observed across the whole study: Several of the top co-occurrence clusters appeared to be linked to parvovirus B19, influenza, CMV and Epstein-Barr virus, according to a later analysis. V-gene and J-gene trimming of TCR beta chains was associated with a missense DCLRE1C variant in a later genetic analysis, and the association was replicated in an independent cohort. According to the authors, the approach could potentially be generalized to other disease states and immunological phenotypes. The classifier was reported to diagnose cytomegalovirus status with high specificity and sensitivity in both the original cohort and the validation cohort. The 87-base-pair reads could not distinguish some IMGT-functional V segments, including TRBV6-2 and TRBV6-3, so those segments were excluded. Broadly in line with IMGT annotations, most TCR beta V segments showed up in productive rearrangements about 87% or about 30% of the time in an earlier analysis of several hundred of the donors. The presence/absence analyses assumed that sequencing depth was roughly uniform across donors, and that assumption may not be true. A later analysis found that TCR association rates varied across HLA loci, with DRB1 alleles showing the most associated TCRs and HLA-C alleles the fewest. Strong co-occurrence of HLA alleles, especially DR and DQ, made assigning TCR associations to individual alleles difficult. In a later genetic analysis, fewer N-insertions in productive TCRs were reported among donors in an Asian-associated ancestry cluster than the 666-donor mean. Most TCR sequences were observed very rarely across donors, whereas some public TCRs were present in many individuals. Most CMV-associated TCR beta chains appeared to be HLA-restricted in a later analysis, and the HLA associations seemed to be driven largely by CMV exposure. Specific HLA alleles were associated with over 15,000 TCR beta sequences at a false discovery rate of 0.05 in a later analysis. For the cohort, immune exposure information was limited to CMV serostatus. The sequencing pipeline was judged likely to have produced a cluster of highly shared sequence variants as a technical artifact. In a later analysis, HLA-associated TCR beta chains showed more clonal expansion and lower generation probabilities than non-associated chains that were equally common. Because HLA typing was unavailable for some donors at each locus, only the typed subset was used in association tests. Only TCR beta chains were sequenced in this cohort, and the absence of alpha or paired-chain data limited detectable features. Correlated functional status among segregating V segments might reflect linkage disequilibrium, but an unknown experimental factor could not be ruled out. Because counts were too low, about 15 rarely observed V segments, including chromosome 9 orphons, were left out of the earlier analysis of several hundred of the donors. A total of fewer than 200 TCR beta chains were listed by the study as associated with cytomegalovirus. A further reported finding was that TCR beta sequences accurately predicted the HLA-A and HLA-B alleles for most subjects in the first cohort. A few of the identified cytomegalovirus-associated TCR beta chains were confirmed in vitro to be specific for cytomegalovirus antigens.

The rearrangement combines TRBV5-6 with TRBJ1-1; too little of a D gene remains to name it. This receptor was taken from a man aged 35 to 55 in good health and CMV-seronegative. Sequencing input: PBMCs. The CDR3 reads CASSFGLNTEAFF. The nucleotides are TGTGCCAGCAGCTTTGGGCTGAACACTGAAGCTTTCTTT. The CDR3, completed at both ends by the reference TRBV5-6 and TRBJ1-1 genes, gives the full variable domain DAGVTQSPTHLIKTRGQQVTLRCSPKSGHDTVSWYQQALGQGPQFIFQYYEEEERQRGNFPDRFSGHQFPNYSSELNVNALLLGDSALYLCASSFGLNTEAFFGQGTRLTVV.